The clone carrying this T cell receptor beta chain has a single count. This record comes from a study of technical replicates of blood from a few donors. Method: immunoSEQ multiplex PCR; TCRdb's copy keeps in-frame clones and lacks some. Of around 75,000 clones listed, 75% to 95% were seen once; the top ten hold 0.25% to 0.35%. Sequencing was carried out using T cells isolated from PBMCs. The sequence was collected from a human donor in good health.

CDR3 DNA: TGCGCCAGCAGTGATGGGACAGGGGTTAATGGCTACACCTTC. Encoded protein: CASSDGTGVNGYTF. V gene TRBV10-1 combines with J gene TRBJ1-2, with 10 bases identical to TRBD1. The V segment lost 3 bases and the J segment 6 bases; nucleotides outside the gene matches: 4. Per the germline V gene, CDR1 is WNHNN and CDR2 is SYGVQD (reference sequence). The CDR3 spans 14 residues.